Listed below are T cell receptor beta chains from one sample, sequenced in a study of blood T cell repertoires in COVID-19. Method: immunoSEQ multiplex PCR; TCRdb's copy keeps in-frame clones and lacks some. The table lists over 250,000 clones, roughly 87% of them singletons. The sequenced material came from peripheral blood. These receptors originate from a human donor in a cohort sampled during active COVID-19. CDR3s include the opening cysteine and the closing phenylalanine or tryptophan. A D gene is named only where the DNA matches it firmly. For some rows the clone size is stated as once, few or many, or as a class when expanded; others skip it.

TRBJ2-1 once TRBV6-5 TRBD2 CASTAGVQHEQFF
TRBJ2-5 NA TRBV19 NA CASSTGQGPRQETQYF
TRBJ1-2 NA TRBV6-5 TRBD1 CASSYSQGDYGYTF
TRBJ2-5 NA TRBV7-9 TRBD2 CASSPPRASGRMGETQYF
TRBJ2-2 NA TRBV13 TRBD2 CASAVAGLNTGELFF
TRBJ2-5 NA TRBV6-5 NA CASSYLEGVAQYF
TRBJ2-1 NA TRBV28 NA CASTSFNEQFF
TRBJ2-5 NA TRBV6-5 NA CASRGETQYF
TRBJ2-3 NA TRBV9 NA CASSVQGMSSTDTQYF
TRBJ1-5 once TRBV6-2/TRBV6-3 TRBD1 CASSPGTGLQPQHF
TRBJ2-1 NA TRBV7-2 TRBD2 CASSLQGTSGRVNEQFF
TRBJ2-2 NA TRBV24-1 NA CATSDTTGANTGELFF
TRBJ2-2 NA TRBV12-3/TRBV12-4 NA CASSLKSTGELFF
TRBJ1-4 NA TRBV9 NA CASSQQGTANEKLFF
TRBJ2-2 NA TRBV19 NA CAASPPGVANTGELFF
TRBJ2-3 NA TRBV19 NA CASSSRWAGYTDTQYF
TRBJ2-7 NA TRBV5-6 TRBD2 CASSPKREVPLYEQYF
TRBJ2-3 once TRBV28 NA CASTGEAQYF
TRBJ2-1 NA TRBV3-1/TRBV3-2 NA CASSSRFGDNEQFF
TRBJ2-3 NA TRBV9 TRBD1 CASSVDRGLRDTQYF
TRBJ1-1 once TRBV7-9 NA CASSFGGGANTEAFF
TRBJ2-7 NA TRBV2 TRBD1 CASSERQGTIYEQYF
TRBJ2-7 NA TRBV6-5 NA CASSNTQGNEQYF
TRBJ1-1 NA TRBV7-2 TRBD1 CASSAGQGNTEAFF
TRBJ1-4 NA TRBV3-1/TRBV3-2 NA CASGQVNEKLFF
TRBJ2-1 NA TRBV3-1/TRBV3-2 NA CASSQSVNEQFF
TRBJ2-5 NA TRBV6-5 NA CASSSPVETQYF
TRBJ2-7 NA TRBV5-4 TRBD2 CASTQAGAQLGQYF
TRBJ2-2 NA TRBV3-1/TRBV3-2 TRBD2 CASSRTSGSPLTGELFF
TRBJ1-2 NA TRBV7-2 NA CASSLLGRFYGYTF
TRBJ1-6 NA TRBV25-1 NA CASSEAANSPLHF
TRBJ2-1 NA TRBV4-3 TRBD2 CASSQEVLPGGLIF
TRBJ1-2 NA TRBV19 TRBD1 CASSIYPGQLQGYGYTF
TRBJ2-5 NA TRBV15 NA CATSRERQETQYF
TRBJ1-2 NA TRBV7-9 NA CASSLGHGGYTF
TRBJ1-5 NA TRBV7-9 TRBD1 CASSSGTGGPNQPQHF
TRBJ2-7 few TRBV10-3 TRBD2 CAIKGASGAPEQYF
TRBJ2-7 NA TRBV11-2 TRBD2 CASSLAAGGNYEQYF
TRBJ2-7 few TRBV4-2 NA CASSQEFQSYEQYF
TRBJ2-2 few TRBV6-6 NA CASTLGVEGGELFF
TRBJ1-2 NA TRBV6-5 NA CASSYSQQGRYGYTF
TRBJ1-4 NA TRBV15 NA CATSSAGGVNEKLFF
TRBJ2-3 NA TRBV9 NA CASSAGLLSASTDTQYF
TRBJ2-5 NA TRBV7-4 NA CASSHRDWAVGETQYF
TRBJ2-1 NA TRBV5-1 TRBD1 CASSRTPGQGSLSYNEQFF
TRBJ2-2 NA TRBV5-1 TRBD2 CASSSFPGTTNTGELFF
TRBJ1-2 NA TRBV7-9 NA CASSLGANYGYTF
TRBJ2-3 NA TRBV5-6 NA CASSLRGVDTQYF
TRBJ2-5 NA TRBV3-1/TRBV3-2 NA CASSQERLRGETQYF
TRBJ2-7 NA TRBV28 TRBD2 CASSFPLAGVGEQYF
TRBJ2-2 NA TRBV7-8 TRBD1 CASHKQGSHTGELFF